Included here is one TCR beta chain sequence, with context. The antigen remains unidentified. RNA was extracted from bulk tissue without any cell sorting. More than 3 cm separated this lung sample from the edge of the tumor. The data are from a study of tumor and adjacent non-tumor tissue in lung cancer. Across the study: There were about 12 adenocarcinoma, 2 squamous cell carcinoma and 1 small cell lung cancer cases. Whole-study findings and limits: In normal lung, the top 100 clones were significantly more dominant than in tumor.

Germline values: CDR1 DFQATT, CDR2 SNEGSKA (reference sequence). The CDR3 covers 14 residues. A modified ARM-PCR protocol with three rounds of nested PCR amplified TCRbeta. MiXCR was run by TCRdb on the multiplex PCR reads, yielding one entry per CDR3 protein. This sample has some 95,000 distinct CDR3 sequences, with roughly 80% found just once. Specimen: distant non-tumor lung tissue. The TCR originated in a man aged 55-75 years with small cell lung cancer. V gene TRBV20-1 combines with J gene TRBJ2-2; maybe TRBD2 (5 bases). The chain's CDR3 is CNSRDIDWTGELFF. The CDR3 bases are TGCAATTCTAGAGATATTGATTGGACTGGGGAGCTGTTTTTT.